These 8 T cell receptor beta chains came from one sample sequenced in a study of shared clonotypes between healthy human individuals. Clones were read by immunoSEQ multiplex PCR, and TCRdb kept only the in-frame ones, dropping some. The sample yields some 1.5 million clones, approximately 98% seen once. What was sequenced was naive CD4+ T cells sorted from blood. The subset denotes: CD45RA+ positively selected. The source is a man aged 30-40 years in good health.

This sequence joins TRBV25-1 and TRBJ2-1; the D is unclear. There are 14 residues in the CDR3. V lost 2 bases and J lost 10, with 15 bases in between. The V gene's germline CDR1 is MGHDK and CDR2 SYGVNS. The CDR3 region is CASSERVRGVEQFF. In DNA form, the CDR3 reads TGTGCCAGCAGTGAACGGGTCCGTGGGGTCGAGCAGTTCTTC.

The V call is TRBV6-1, the J call TRBJ1-1; D remains ambiguous. The CDR3 is 14 amino acids. Trimming took off 2 bases at V and 8 bases at J, with 15 bases between the two ends. The germline CDR1 and CDR2 sequences are MNHNS and SASEGT. The DNA of the CDR3 is TGTGCCAGCAGTGAACTGTTAGCGCTCGTCGAAGCTTTCTTT. This translates into CASSELLALVEAFF.

This chain uses TRBV28 with TRBJ2-7, with D unresolved. There are 12 residues in the CDR3. V was shortened by 5 bases and J by 9 bases, with 14 bases between the two germline ends. Germline lookup yields CDR1 MDHEN and CDR2 SYDVKM. The CDR3 loop is CASSPPRILQYF. In DNA, the CDR3 is TGTGCCAGCAGTCCCCCGAGAATTTTGCAGTACTTC.

The chain employs TRBV15 and TRBJ2-1; TRBD2 agrees at 9 bases. This CDR3 region has 17 residues. Germline values: CDR1 LNHNV, CDR2 YYDKDF (reference sequence). J gave up 8 bases and V 2 bases, and 13 bases lay outside the gene matches. The CDR3 coding sequence is TGTGCCACCAGCAGACCTATAAGGCGCGGGAGGGCCGATGAGCAGTTCTTC. As protein: CATSRPIRRGRADEQFF.

This clone has only a few counts. V gene TRBV2 combines with J gene TRBJ1-1; weak D call: TRBD1 (6 bases). This CDR3 has 12 residues. Germline values: CDR1 SNHLY, CDR2 FYNNEI. The V end lost 5 bases, the J end lost 8 bases, and 12 bases lay between the germline ends. The chain's CDR3 is CASSNGQFEAFF. The CDR3 DNA follows: TGTGCCAGCAGTAACGGACAGTTCGAAGCTTTCTTT.

V usage is TRBV18 and J usage is TRBJ2-5, with 12 bases aligning to TRBD1. The CDR3 sequence is 13 residues long. Germline V gives CDR1 KGHSH, CDR2 LQKENI. V shed 7 bases, J shed 4 bases, and the junction held 1 base outside the gene matches. The CDR3 DNA sequence: TGTGCCAGCTTGGGACAGGGGGCAGAGACCCAGTACTTC. It specifies CASLGQGAETQYF.

The rearrangement links TRBV29-1 to TRBJ2-7, with D uncertain. Germline CDR1 and CDR2: SQVTM and ANQGSEA. The V and J ends lost 1 base and 2 bases respectively, with 12 bases between them. CDR3 length: 14 amino acids. CDR3 sequence reads: CSVEARLPPYEQYF. In nucleotides, the CDR3 is TGCAGCGTTGAAGCGCGACTCCCTCCCTACGAGCAGTACTTC.

The chain recombines TRBV2 with TRBJ2-1; D remains unclear. In germline, CDR1 is SNHLY, CDR2 FYNNEI. V was clipped by 2 bases and J by 1 base, with 9 bases between them. The CDR3 sequence is 15 residues long. This CDR3 is CASSETSRSYNEQFF. In nucleotides, the CDR3 is TGTGCCAGCAGTGAAACTTCCCGATCCTACAATGAGCAGTTCTTC.